A selection of T cell receptor beta chains follows, all from one sample in a study of OX40 agonist ivuxolimab in advanced cancers. Profiling relied on immunoSEQ multiplex PCR, and the TCRdb table lists in-frame clones only, not all of them. The table has around 83,000 clones, about 90% seen once. The material was CD4+ or CD8+ T cells sorted from blood, obtained in a trial of the OX40 agonist ivuxolimab. The receptor source for this set is an adult with an advanced solid tumor such as melanoma, head and neck, liver or kidney cancer. Both conserved end residues are part of each CDR3. The D gene is left open where the match is weak. Size values are once, few and many counts, or a class for expanded clones, and some rows have none.

clone_size j_call v_call d_call cdr3_nt cdr3_aa
- TRBJ2-7 TRBV6-5 TRBD1 TGTGCCAGCCTGGGGACAGGGGGTCGCGAGCAGTACTTC CASLGTGGREQYF
- TRBJ2-5 TRBV7-2 TRBD2 TGTGCCAGCAGCGCCGGACTAGCGGGAGTAGTAGGCCAAGAGACCCAGTACTTC CASSAGLAGVVGQETQYF
- TRBJ1-3 TRBV28 TRBD1 TGTGCCAGCAGTCCAGTCGGGACAGGGATCTCTGGAAACACCATATATTTT CASSPVGTGISGNTIYF
- TRBJ1-6 TRBV28 - TGTGCCAGCAGGGCCGATTCACCCCTCCACTTT CASRADSPLHF
- TRBJ2-7 TRBV4-1 - TGCGCCAGCAGCCAAGGCCCCTGGCAGGCCTACGAGCAGTACTTC CASSQGPWQAYEQYF
- TRBJ2-5 TRBV2 - TGTGCCAGTCCCGGCAAGGGAATTCAAGAGACCCAGTACTTC CASPGKGIQETQYF
once TRBJ2-7 TRBV28 - TGTGCCAGCAAGGGCTACGAGCAGTACTTC CASKGYEQYF
- TRBJ1-2 TRBV19 - TGTGCCAGTAGCCCCGGGACTAGATATGGCTACACCTTC CASSPGTRYGYTF
- TRBJ2-7 TRBV28 - TGTGCCAGCAGTACCAGTACTCTTCCGTACGAGCAGTACTTC CASSTSTLPYEQYF
- TRBJ2-3 TRBV28 - TGTGCCAGCAGGACCCCCCGGTCCACAGATACGCAGTATTTT CASRTPRSTDTQYF
- TRBJ2-7 TRBV2 - TGTGCCGTCGATTTGGGGCAGAGATCCTACGAGCAGTACTTC CAVDLGQRSYEQYF
- TRBJ2-5 TRBV5-4 - TGTGCCAGCAGCTCTCCGACAGGCGAAGAGACCCAGTACTTC CASSSPTGEETQYF
- TRBJ1-1 TRBV10-3 - TGTGCCATCAGTGACCCGACAGCCGCGAATGAAGCTTTCTTT CAISDPTAANEAFF
- TRBJ2-7 TRBV10-2 TRBD1 TGCGCCAGCAGTACAGGGGGCTACGAGCAGTACTTC CASSTGGYEQYF
- TRBJ2-1 TRBV28 - TGTGCCAGCAGTTCCGCTACCCTCAATGAGCAGTTCTTC CASSSATLNEQFF
- TRBJ2-5 TRBV5-1 - TGCGCCAGCAGCTTGGCGCCGCCTAAAGAGACCCAGTACTTC CASSLAPPKETQYF
- TRBJ2-5 TRBV5-6 - TGTGCCAGCAGCTTGAGGGCTGGGCAAGAGACCCAGTACTTC CASSLRAGQETQYF
- TRBJ2-5 TRBV2 TRBD2 TGTGCCAGCAATACGGGGGGGCAAGAGACCCAGTACTTC CASNTGGQETQYF
- TRBJ2-6 TRBV11-2 TRBD2 TGTGCCAGTCCCGAGAGGCGGGAGATCCGTTCTGGGGCCAACGTCCTGACTTTC CASPERREIRSGANVLTF
- TRBJ1-2 TRBV28 - TGTGCAGGAGGGACCGATCTTAACTATGGCTACACCTTC CAGGTDLNYGYTF
- TRBJ2-1 TRBV7-2 - TGTGCCAGCAGCGAAACGGGTTTCTCCTACAATGAGCAGTTCTTC CASSETGFSYNEQFF
- TRBJ2-1 TRBV5-1 - TGCGCCAGCAGCATGACCAATGAGCAGTTCTTC CASSMTNEQFF
- TRBJ2-7 TRBV28 - TGTGCCAGCACCAAGCGGGCCTCCTCCTACGAGCAGTACTTC CASTKRASSYEQYF
- TRBJ1-2 TRBV30 - TGTGCCTGGAGTGTAAGTACAGGATCATTCCACACCTTC CAWSVSTGSFHTF
- TRBJ2-7 TRBV19 TRBD1 TGTGCCAGTTCTCCGGGACAGGGGATCTACGAGCAGTACTTC CASSPGQGIYEQYF
- TRBJ1-3 TRBV19 - TGTGCCAGTAGTATCACGGGAAACACCATATATTTT CASSITGNTIYF